This entry lists 25 T cell receptor beta chains sequenced from one sample in a study of blood T cell repertoires in COVID-19. Using immunoSEQ multiplex PCR, the repertoire was profiled, and TCRdb retains in-frame clones only, with some absent. The sample lists about 220,000 clones; roughly four fifths were seen once. Sequenced input: peripheral blood. The receptors shown here come from a woman aged 70-85 years with COVID-19, enrolled during active disease.

The chain links TRBV9 to TRBJ2-2, with D tentatively TRBD2 (6 bases). The germline gives CDR1 SGDLS, CDR2 YYNGEE. V was clipped by 3 bases and J by 5 bases, with 23 bases between them. This CDR3 comprises 18 residues. In DNA form, the CDR3 reads TGTGCCAGCAGCGGGAGCAGATCAATCGGGAGTTGGACCGGGGAGCTGTTTTTT. Protein: CASSGSRSIGSWTGELFF.

Notes on this clone: This specimen includes other DNA sequences encoding the same CDR3. CDR3 in amino acids: CASSLLAGGYEQYF. The DNA for the CDR3 is TGTGCCAGCAGCTTACTAGCGGGAGGGTACGAGCAGTACTTC. The chain couples TRBV6-2 or TRBV6-3 to TRBJ2-7; 13 bases align to TRBD2. Germline lookup yields CDR1 MNHEY and CDR2 SVGEGT. The CDR3 loop spans 14 amino acids. After removal of 6 bases from V and 4 bases from J, the junction contained 3 bases not matched to a gene.

The chain recombines TRBV7-3 with TRBJ2-4; perhaps TRBD2 as D (6 bases). V was cut by 4 bases and J by 4 bases, with 8 bases left in between. The CDR3 has 13 amino acids. Germline loops: CDR1 SGHTA, CDR2 FQGTGA. The chain's CDR3 is CASSSAGKNIQYF. In DNA form, the CDR3 reads TGTGCCAGCAGCTCCGCGGGGAAAAACATTCAGTACTTC.

The chain joins TRBV7-6 to TRBJ2-7; possible D gene TRBD2, 6 bases. This CDR3 region has 14 residues. Trimming removed 5 bases at V and 6 bases at J, with 17 bases between. Germline CDR1 and CDR2: SGHVS and FNYEAQ. Here the CDR3 DNA reads TGTGCCAGCAGCAGCTTAGTAAACGGGGGCGAGCAGTACTTC. This sequence encodes CASSSLVNGGEQYF.

This chain joins TRBV19 and TRBJ2-2, with D unclear. The CDR3 contains 15 residues. Germline CDR1 and CDR2: LNHDA and SQIVND (reference sequence). The V end was cut by 4 bases, the J end by 1 base, with 10 bases between. Here the CDR3 DNA reads TGTGCCAGTAGTAGAACCGACATGAACACCGGGGAGCTGTTTTTT. It encodes CASSRTDMNTGELFF. Full variable domain (outside the CDR3, taken from reference TRBV19 and TRBJ2-2): DGGITQSPKYLFRKEGQNVTLSCEQNLNHDAMYWYRQDPGQGLRLIYYSQIVNDFQKGDIAEGYSVSREKKESFPLTVTSAQKNPTAFYLCASSRTDMNTGELFFGEGSRLTVL.

V gene TRBV4-3 combines with J gene TRBJ1-2; 10 bases are shared with TRBD1. V was clipped by 3 bases and J by 4 bases; unmatched bases: 11. This CDR3 comprises 17 residues. The germline CDR1 and CDR2 sequences are LGHNA and YSLEER. The CDR3 nucleotides read TGCGCCAGCAGCCAGGGGCTCGGGACAGGGGTTCTCTATGGCTACACCTTC. Translated, it gives CASSQGLGTGVLYGYTF.

This chain joins TRBV9 and TRBJ1-1; 8 nucleotides agree with TRBD1. Germline V lookup: CDR1 SGDLS, CDR2 YYNGEE. CDR3 length: 14 residues. V was pared by 5 bases and J by 1 base, with 4 bases of the junction left unmatched. CDR3 sequence (DNA): TGTGCCAGCAGTAAACAGGGGGGGAACACTGAAGCTTTCTTT. This translates into CASSKQGGNTEAFF.

The chain employs TRBV3-1 (or the pseudogene TRBV3-2) and TRBJ2-7, with 8 bases aligning to TRBD1. The CDR3 is made up of 13 amino acids. Germline V CDR1 and CDR2: LGHDT, YNNKEL (reference sequence). Trimming removed 3 bases from V and 6 bases from J; junction bases left unmatched: 4. DNA of the CDR3: TGTGCCAGCAGCCACGGACAGGGCCCCGAGCAGTACTTC. Protein product: CASSHGQGPEQYF.

The rearrangement joins TRBV19 to TRBJ1-5; TRBD1 is a possible D gene (6 bases). The V end lost 4 bases, the J end lost 6 bases, and 13 bases lay between the germline ends. CDR1 is LNHDA, CDR2 SQIVND, per germline (reference sequence). The CDR3 runs to 14 residues. The CDR3 DNA sequence: TGTGCCAGTAGTACCCCACAGGGTTCTCAGCCCCAGCATTTT. Its translation: CASSTPQGSQPQHF.

This clone was observed once. This chain uses TRBV19 with TRBJ1-4; tentatively, D is TRBD1 (5 bases). The germline V gene has CDR1 LNHDA and CDR2 SQIVND (reference sequence). Trimming pared 5 bases from V and 8 bases from J, leaving 18 bases between. The CDR3 has 15 residues. CDR3 in amino acids: CASSPQRGGGEKLFF. The DNA of the CDR3 is TGTGCCAGTAGTCCCCAACGGGGGGGAGGCGAAAAACTGTTTTTT.

The chain joins TRBV24-1 to TRBJ2-3; a possible D gene is TRBD2 (6 bases). CDR1 is KGHDR and CDR2 is SFDVKD in the germline V gene. The CDR3 is 13 residues long. Between the trimmed V and J ends, which lost 7 bases and 3 bases, there was a span of 10 bases. The CDR3 nucleotides are TGTGCCACCAGCGAACGGGGGACAGATACGCAGTATTTT. Its translation: CATSERGTDTQYF.

The chain combines TRBV6-2 or TRBV6-3 with TRBJ2-1, with D perhaps matching TRBD2 (6 bases). V lost 2 bases and J 10 bases, leaving 21 bases between the germline ends. CDR3 length: 16 residues. Germline loops: CDR1 MNHEY, CDR2 SVGEGT. Written as DNA, the CDR3 is TGTGCCAGCAGTTACCTTTCGCGACTAGAACCAAGGGAGCAGTTCTTC. This codes for CASSYLSRLEPREQFF.

The chain combines TRBV18 with TRBJ1-2; 7 bases fit TRBD1. CDR3 length equals 14 residues. J was trimmed by 6 bases and V by 3 bases; bases with no gene match: 7. Germline assignment: CDR1 KGHSH and CDR2 LQKENI. The CDR3 spells CASSPGTGENGYTF. In nucleotides, the CDR3 is TGTGCCAGCTCACCTGGTACAGGGGAAAATGGCTACACCTTC.

The genes are TRBV7-2 and TRBJ2-5; TRBD1 agrees at 11 bases. The CDR3 totals 15 residues. The germline V gene has CDR1 SGHTA and CDR2 FQGNSA. V lost 3 bases, J lost 8 bases, and 8 bases stayed unmatched. The CDR3 sequence: CASSFPDRGRITQYF. The CDR3 DNA sequence: TGTGCCAGCAGCTTTCCGGACAGGGGGCGCATCACCCAGTACTTC.

This clone was seen a single time. This rearrangement joins TRBV5-1 to TRBJ1-3, with D possibly TRBD1 on 5 matching bases. The V and J ends lost 0 bases and 0 bases respectively, with 16 bases between them. The CDR3 totals 18 residues. Germline values: CDR1 SGHRS, CDR2 YFSETQ. CDR3 nucleotide sequence: TGCGCCAGCAGCTTGGCCGGATATGGGGCGTTCTCTGGAAACACCATATATTTT. Encoded protein: CASSLAGYGAFSGNTIYF.

The V and J genes are TRBV7-2 and TRBJ2-4, with a weak D call TRBD2 (6 bases). CDR3 size: 13 residues. Looked up from germline, CDR1 is SGHTA and CDR2 is FQGNSA. V lost 8 bases to trimming and J lost 6 bases, with 14 bases between them. The CDR3: CASGGGPGNIQYF. The CDR3 nucleotides are TGTGCCAGCGGAGGAGGGCCGGGAAACATTCAGTACTTC. The full variable domain, in which reference TRBV7-2 and TRBJ2-4 provide the parts outside the CDR3, is GAGVSQSPSNKVTEKGKDVELRCDPISGHTALYWYRQSLGQGLEFLIYFQGNSAPDKSGLPSDRFSAERTGGSVSTLTIQRTQQEDSAVYLCASGGGPGNIQYFGAGTRLSVL.

This CDR3 reads CASSRGGGLFYEQYF. CDR3 nucleotides: TGTGCCAGCTCCCGGGGCGGGGGACTCTTCTACGAGCAGTACTTC. The J gene is TRBJ2-7, the V gene TRBV28; 7 bases agree with TRBD2. The CDR3 totals 15 residues. V shed 8 bases and J 3 bases; nucleotides not matched to a gene: 13. The germline gives CDR1 MDHEN, CDR2 SYDVKM.

Regarding this clone: One end of the junction varies from germline; a read error may be responsible. The chain carries TRBV6-5 and TRBJ1-6, with 7 bases identical to TRBD1. Germline V gives CDR1 MNHEY, CDR2 SVGAGI. The CDR3 extends over 14 amino acids. As DNA, the CDR3 is TGTGCCAGCAGATACTCACAGGGGAATTCACCCCTCCACTTT. Encoded protein: CASRYSQGNSPLHF.

V and J are TRBV18 and TRBJ1-6; the D gene is possibly TRBD1 (5 bases). Deletions cut 1 base from V and 1 base from J, with 5 bases between. Germline V gene lookup returns CDR1 KGHSH and CDR2 LQKENI. This CDR3 is built from 15 residues. The CDR3 DNA reads as TGTGCCAGCTCACCACAGGGGTCCTATAATTCACCCCTCCACTTT. Translating gives CASSPQGSYNSPLHF.

The chain is built from TRBV6-6 and TRBJ1-5; 8 positions agree with TRBD1. The CDR3 runs 18 residues. CDR1 is MNHNY and CDR2 is SVGAGI in the germline V gene (reference sequence). Trimming took 5 bases from V and 5 from J; bases not matched to a gene: 17. CDR3 sequence reads: CASSRADLTGVGDQPQHF. Here the CDR3 DNA reads TGTGCCAGCAGTCGAGCGGACCTGACAGGGGTAGGGGATCAGCCCCAGCATTTT.

This rearrangement joins TRBV4-1 to TRBJ2-1; the D gene is possibly TRBD2 (6 bases). The V end lost 2 bases, the J end lost 4 bases, and 18 bases lay between the germline ends. Germline CDR1 is MGHRA and CDR2 is YSYEKL. This CDR3 comprises 17 residues. The CDR3 is CASSQRGTGASYNEQFF. CDR3 nucleotides: TGCGCCAGCAGCCAAAGGGGTACGGGAGCAAGTTACAATGAGCAGTTCTTC.

J is TRBJ1-3 and V is TRBV6-5; 7 bases align to TRBD1. This CDR3 spans 14 amino acids. V was clipped by 6 bases and J by 4 bases; unmatched bases: 6. Looked up from germline, CDR1 is MNHEY and CDR2 is SVGAGI. Here the CDR3 DNA reads TGTGCCAGCAGGCTGACAGGGATCGGAAACACCATATATTTT. It translates to CASRLTGIGNTIYF.

This clone was seen just once. V gene TRBV7-9 combines with J gene TRBJ1-2, with D possibly matching TRBD1 (5 bases). Trimming took off 1 base at V and 13 bases at J, with 16 bases between the two ends. The germline V gene encodes CDR1 SEHNR and CDR2 FQNEAQ (reference sequence). The CDR3 contains 13 residues. The CDR3 DNA follows: TGTGCCAGCAGCTTAGATTTCATGGGACTCACCACCTTC. It specifies CASSLDFMGLTTF.

This chain uses TRBV7-3 with TRBJ2-7; weak D call: TRBD1 (5 bases). This CDR3 region has 14 residues. V gave up 3 bases and J gave up 1 base, with 10 bases separating them. CDR1 is SGHTA and CDR2 is FQGTGA in the germline V gene. CDR3 DNA: TGTGCCAGCAGCTTCTCAAGGACATCCTACGAGCAGTACTTC. This sequence encodes CASSFSRTSYEQYF.

This chain uses TRBV5-4 with TRBJ1-2; 7 positions match TRBD1. The CDR3 is 17 residues long. CDR1 is SGHNT, CDR2 YYREEE, per germline (reference sequence). The V and J ends lost 0 bases and 1 base, in that order; junction bases with no gene match: 9. CDR3 DNA sequence: TGTGCCAGCAGCTTGGGATTCGACAGGGCCGGTAACTATGGCTACACCTTC. It encodes CASSLGFDRAGNYGYTF.